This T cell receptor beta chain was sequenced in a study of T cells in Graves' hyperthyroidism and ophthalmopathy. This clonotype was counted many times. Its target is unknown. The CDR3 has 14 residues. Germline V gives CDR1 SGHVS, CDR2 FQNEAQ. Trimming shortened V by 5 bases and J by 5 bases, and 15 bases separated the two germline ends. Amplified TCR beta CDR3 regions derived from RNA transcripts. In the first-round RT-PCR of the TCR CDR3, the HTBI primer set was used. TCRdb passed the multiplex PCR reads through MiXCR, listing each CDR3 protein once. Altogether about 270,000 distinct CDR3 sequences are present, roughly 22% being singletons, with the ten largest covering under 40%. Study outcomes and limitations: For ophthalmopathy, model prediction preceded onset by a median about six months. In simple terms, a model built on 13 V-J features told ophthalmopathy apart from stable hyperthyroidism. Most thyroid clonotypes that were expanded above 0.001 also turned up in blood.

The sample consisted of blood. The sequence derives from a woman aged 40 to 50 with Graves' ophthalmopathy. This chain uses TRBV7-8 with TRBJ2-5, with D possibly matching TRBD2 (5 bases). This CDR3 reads CASSIPRGRETQYF. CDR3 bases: TGTGCCAGCAGCATACCACGAGGGCGCGAGACCCAGTACTTC.